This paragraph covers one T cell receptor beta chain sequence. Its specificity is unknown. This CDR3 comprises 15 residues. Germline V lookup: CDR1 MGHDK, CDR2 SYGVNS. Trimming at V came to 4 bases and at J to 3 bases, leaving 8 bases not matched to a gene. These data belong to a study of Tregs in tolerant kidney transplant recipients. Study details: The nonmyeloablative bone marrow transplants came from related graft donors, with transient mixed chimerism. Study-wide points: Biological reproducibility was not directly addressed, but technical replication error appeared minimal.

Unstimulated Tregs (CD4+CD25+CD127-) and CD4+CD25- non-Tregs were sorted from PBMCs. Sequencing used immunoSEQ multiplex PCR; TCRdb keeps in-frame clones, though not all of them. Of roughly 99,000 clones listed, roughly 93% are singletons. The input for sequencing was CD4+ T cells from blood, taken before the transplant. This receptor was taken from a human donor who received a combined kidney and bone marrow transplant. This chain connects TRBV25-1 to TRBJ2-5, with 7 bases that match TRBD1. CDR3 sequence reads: CASSVNRGGEETQYF. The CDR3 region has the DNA TGTGCCAGCAGTGTAAACAGGGGTGGCGAAGAGACCCAGTACTTC. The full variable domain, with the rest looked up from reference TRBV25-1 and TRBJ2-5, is EADIYQTPRYLVIGTGKKITLECSQTMGHDKMYWYQQDPGMELHLIHYSYGVNSTEKGDLSSESTVSRIRTEHFPLTLESARPSHTSQYLCASSVNRGGEETQYFGPGTRLLVL.